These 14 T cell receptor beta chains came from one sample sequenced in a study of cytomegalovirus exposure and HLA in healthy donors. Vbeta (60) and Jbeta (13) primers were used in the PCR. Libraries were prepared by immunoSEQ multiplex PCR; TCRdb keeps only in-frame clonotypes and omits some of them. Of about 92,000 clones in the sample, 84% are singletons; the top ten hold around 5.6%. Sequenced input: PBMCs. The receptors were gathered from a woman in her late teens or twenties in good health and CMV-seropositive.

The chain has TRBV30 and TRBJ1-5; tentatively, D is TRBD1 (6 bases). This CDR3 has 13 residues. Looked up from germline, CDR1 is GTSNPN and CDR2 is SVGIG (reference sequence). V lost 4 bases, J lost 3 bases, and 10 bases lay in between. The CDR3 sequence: CAWNGQYNQPQHF. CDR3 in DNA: TGTGCCTGGAATGGACAGTACAATCAGCCCCAGCATTTT.

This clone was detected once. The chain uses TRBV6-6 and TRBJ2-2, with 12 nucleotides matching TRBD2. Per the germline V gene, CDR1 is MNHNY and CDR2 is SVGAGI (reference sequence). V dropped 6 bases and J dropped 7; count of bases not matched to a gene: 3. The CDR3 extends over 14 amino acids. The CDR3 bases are TGTGCCAGCAGGACTAGCGGGGGCATCGGGGAGCTGTTTTTT. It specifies CASRTSGGIGELFF.

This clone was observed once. In nucleotides, the CDR3 is TGTGCCAGCAGCTCCCTGGTGAGGGCTTACAATGAGCAGTTCTTC. This codes for CASSSLVRAYNEQFF. The chain uses TRBV5-8 and TRBJ2-1; D perhaps matches TRBD2 (5 bases). CDR1 is SGHTS, CDR2 YDEGEE, per germline. V was pared by 3 bases and J by 4 bases, with 14 bases between. The CDR3 loop spans 15 amino acids.

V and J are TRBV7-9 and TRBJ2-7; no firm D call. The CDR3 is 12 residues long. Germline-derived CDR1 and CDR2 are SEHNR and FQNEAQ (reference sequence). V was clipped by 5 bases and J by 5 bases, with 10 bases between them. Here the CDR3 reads CASSQKWHEQYF. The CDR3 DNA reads TGTGCCAGCAGCCAAAAGTGGCACGAGCAGTACTTC.

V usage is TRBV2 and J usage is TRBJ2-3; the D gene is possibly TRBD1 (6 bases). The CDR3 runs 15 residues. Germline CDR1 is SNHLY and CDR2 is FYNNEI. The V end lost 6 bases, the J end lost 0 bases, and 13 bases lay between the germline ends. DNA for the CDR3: TGTGCCAGCAGCCCCGGGACATCTAGCACAGATACGCAGTATTTT. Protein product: CASSPGTSSTDTQYF.

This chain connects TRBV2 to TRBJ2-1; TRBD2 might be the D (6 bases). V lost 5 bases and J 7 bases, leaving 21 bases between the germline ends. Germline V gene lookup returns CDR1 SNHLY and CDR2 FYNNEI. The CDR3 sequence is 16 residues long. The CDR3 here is CASSPLLALSGNEQFF. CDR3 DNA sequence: TGTGCCAGCAGTCCGCTGCTAGCGCTCTCGGGTAATGAGCAGTTCTTC.

The CDR3 DNA sequence: TGTGCCAGCAGCTTAGAACAGGGCAATCAGCCCCAGCATTTT. Protein: CASSLEQGNQPQHF. This chain connects TRBV7-6 to TRBJ1-5; possible D gene TRBD1, 5 bases. Germline values: CDR1 SGHVS, CDR2 FNYEAQ. The CDR3 loop spans 14 amino acids. Trimming took 1 base from V and 2 from J, leaving 6 bases between them.

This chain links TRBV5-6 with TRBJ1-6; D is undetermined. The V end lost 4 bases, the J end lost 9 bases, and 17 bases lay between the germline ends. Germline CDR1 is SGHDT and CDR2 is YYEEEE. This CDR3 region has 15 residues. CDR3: CASSLVTGYFSPLHF. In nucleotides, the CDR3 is TGTGCCAGCAGCCTCGTTACGGGGTATTTTTCACCCCTCCACTTT.

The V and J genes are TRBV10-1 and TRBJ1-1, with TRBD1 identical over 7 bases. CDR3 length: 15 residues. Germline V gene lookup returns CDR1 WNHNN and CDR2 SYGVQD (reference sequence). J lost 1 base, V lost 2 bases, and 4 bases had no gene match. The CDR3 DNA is TGCGCCAGCAGTGAGGACCGGGACAGGAACACTGAAGCTTTCTTT. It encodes CASSEDRDRNTEAFF.

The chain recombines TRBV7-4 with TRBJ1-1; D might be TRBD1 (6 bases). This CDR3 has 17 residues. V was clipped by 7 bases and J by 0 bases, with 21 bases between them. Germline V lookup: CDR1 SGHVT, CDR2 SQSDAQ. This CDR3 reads CASTPSGRRGVNTEAFF. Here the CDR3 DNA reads TGTGCCAGCACACCATCCGGACGCAGGGGTGTGAACACTGAAGCTTTCTTT.

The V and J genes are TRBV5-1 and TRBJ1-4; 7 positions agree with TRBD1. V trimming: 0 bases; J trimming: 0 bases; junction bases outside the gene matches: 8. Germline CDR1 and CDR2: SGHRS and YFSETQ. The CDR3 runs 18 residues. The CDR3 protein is CASSLEGDRFATNEKLFF. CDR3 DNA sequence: TGCGCCAGCAGCTTGGAAGGGGACAGATTTGCAACTAATGAAAAACTGTTTTTT. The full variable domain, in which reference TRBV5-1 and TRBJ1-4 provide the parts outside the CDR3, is KAGVTQTPRYLIKTRGQQVTLSCSPISGHRSVSWYQQTPGQGLQFLFEYFSETQRNKGNFPGRFSGRQFSNSRSEMNVSTLELGDSALYLCASSLEGDRFATNEKLFFGSGTQLSVL.

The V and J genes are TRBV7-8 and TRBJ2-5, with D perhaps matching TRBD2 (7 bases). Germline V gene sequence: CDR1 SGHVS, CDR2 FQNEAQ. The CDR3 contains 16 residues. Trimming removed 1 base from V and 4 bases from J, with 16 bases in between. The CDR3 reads CASSLESRGGGETQYF. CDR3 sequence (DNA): TGTGCCAGCAGCTTAGAGTCCAGGGGCGGGGGAGAGACCCAGTACTTC.

The CDR3 coding sequence is TGCAGCGCGGACAGGGTGGGGGAGACCCAGTACTTC. Its translation is CSADRVGETQYF. The genes are TRBV29-1 and TRBJ2-5; 8 positions agree with TRBD1. Germline lookup yields CDR1 SQVTM and CDR2 ANQGSEA. The length of the CDR3 is 12 residues. The V segment lost 7 bases and the J segment 5 bases; nucleotides outside the gene matches: 6. Using reference TRBV29-1 and TRBJ2-5 for the parts outside the CDR3, the full variable domain is SAVISQKPSRDICQRGTSLTIQCQVDSQVTMMFWYRQQPGQSLTLIATANQGSEATYESGFVIDKFPISRPNLTFSTLTVSNMSPEDSSIYLCSADRVGETQYFGPGTRLLVL.

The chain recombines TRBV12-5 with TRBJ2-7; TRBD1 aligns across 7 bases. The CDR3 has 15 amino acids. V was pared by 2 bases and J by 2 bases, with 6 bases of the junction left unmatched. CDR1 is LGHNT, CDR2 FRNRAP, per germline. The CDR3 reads CASGLRDRVAYEQYF. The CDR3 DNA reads TGTGCTAGTGGTTTGAGAGACAGGGTCGCCTACGAGCAGTACTTC.